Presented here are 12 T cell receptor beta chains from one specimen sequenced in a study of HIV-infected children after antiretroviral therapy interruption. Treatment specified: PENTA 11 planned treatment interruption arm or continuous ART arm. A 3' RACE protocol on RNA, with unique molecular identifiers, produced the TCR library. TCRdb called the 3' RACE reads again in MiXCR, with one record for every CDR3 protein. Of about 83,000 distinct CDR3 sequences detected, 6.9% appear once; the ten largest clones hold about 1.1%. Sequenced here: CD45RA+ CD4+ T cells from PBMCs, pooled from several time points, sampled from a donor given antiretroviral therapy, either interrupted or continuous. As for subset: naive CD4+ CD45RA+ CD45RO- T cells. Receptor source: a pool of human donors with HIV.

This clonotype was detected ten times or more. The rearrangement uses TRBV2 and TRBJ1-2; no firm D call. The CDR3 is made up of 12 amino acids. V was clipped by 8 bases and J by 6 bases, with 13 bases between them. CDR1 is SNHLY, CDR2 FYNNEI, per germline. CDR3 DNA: TGTGCCAGCGGTGTGAGGAGCAATGGCTACACCTTC. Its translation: CASGVRSNGYTF.

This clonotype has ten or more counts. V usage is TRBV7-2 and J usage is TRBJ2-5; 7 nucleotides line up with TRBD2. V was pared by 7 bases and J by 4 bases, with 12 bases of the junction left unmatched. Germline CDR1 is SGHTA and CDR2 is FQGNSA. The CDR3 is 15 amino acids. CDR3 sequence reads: CASNLGAGRGETQYF. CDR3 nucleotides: TGTGCCAGCAACCTTGGGGCAGGGAGGGGAGAGACCCAGTACTTC.

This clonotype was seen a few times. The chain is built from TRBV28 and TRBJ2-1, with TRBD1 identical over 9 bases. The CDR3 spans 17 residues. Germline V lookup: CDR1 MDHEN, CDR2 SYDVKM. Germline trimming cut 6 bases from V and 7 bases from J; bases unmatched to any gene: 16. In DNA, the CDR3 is TGTGCCAGCAGCACCAGACTAACAGGGGGCTCTCGGAATGAGCAGTTCTTC. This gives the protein CASSTRLTGGSRNEQFF.

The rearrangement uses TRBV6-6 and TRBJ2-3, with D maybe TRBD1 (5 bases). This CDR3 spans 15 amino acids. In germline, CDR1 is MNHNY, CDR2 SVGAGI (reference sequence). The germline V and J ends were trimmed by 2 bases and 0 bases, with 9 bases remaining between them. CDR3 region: CASSYGRQSTDTQYF. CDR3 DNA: TGTGCCAGCAGTTACGGCAGACAGAGCACAGATACGCAGTATTTT.

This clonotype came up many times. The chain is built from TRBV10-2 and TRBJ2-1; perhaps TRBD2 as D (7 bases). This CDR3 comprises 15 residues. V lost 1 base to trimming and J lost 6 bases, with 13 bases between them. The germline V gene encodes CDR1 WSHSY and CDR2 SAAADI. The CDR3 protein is CASSELGGGLNEQFF. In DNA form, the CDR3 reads TGCGCCAGCAGTGAGTTGGGGGGGGGCCTCAATGAGCAGTTCTTC.

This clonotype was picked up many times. Written as DNA, the CDR3 is TGTGCCAGCGGACGTCTATCGAACACTGAAGCTTTCTTT. This sequence encodes CASGRLSNTEAFF. The rearrangement uses TRBV9 and TRBJ1-1; no firm D call. The CDR3 totals 13 residues. V lost 7 bases, J lost 1 base, and 11 bases lay in between. Germline V CDR1 and CDR2: SGDLS, YYNGEE.

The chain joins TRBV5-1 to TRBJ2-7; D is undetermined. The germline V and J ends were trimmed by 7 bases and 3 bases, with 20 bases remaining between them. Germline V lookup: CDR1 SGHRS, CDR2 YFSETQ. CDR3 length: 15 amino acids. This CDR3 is CASRRQETRSYEQYF. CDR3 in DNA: TGCGCCAGCCGCCGGCAAGAAACACGAAGCTACGAGCAGTACTTC.

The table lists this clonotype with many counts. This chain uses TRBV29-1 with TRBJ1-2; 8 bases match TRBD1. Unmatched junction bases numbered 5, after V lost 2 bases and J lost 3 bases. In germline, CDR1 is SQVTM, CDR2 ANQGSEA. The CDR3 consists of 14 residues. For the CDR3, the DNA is TGCAGCGTTGAACAGGGGGCTGGATACTATGGCTACACCTTC. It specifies CSVEQGAGYYGYTF. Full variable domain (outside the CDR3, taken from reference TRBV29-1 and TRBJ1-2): SAVISQKPSRDICQRGTSLTIQCQVDSQVTMMFWYRQQPGQSLTLIATANQGSEATYESGFVIDKFPISRPNLTFSTLTVSNMSPEDSSIYLCSVEQGAGYYGYTFGSGTRLTVV.

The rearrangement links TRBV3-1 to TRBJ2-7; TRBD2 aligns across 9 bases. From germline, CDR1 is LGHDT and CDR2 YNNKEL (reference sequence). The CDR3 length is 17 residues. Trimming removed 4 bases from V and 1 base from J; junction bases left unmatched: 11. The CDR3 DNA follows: TGTGCCAGCAGCCCCAATAGGCTAGCGGGGCCTTCCTACGAGCAGTACTTC. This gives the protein CASSPNRLAGPSYEQYF.

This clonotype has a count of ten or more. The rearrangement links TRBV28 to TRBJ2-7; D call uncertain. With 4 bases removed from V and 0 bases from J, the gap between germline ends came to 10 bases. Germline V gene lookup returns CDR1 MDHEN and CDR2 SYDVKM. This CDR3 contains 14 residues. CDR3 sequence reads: CASSSPPASYEQYF. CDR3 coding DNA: TGTGCCAGCAGTTCCCCCCCCGCCTCCTACGAGCAGTACTTC.

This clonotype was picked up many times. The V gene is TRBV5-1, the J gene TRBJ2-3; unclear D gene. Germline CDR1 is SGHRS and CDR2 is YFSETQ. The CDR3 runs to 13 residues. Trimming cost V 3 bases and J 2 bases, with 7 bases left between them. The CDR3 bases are TGCGCCAGCAGCTCGCAACCCACAGATACGCAGTATTTT. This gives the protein CASSSQPTDTQYF.

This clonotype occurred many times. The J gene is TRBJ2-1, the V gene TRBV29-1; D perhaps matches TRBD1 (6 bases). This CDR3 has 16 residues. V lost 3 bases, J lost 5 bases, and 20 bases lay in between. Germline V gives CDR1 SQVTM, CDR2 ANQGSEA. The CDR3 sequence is CSVDGGGIIKHNEQFF. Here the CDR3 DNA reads TGCAGCGTTGATGGTGGGGGCATCATAAAACACAATGAGCAGTTCTTC.